The rows below give T cell receptor beta chains drawn from one sample of a study of human T cells and chemical hapten exposure. TCRdb re-called the RACE reads through MiXCR, storing one row per CDR3 protein. Of fewer than 85,000 distinct CDR3 sequences detected, 7% to 9% appear once; the ten largest clones hold over 1.5%. The specimen sequenced was whole blood. These receptors originate from a male donor in good health. Some clones in this sample may be carry-over from other donors' samples. Each CDR3 is given with its conserved first and last residue. The D gene is left open where the match is weak. The size field is filled for only some rows; it gives once, few, many or a size class.

CDR3aa	CDR3nt	v_gene	j_gene	d_gene	abundance
CASSLAGRSTDTQYF	TGCGCCAGCAGCTTGGCAGGGCGAAGCACAGATACGCAGTATTTT	TRBV5-1	TRBJ2-3	NA	few
CASSVRDYNYEQYF	TGTGCCAGCAGCGTCCGGGACTACAACTACGAGCAGTACTTC	TRBV9	TRBJ2-7	TRBD2	NA
CSAPTGEGEKLFF	TGCAGTGCCCCTACAGGGGAGGGTGAAAAACTGTTTTTT	TRBV20-1	TRBJ1-4	TRBD1	many
CASSSYSNQPQHF	TGTGCCAGCAGCTCATATAGCAATCAGCCCCAGCATTTT	TRBV7-8	TRBJ1-5	NA	few
CASSQGLAGPDTQYF	TGTGCCAGCAGCCAGGGACTAGCGGGGCCAGATACGCAGTATTTT	TRBV7-2	TRBJ2-3	TRBD2	many
CASSYPSWDGNSPLHF	TGTGCCAGCAGTTACCCCTCGTGGGATGGTAATTCACCCCTCCACTTT	TRBV6-6	TRBJ1-6	NA	NA
CSAQASGANVLTF	TGCAGCGCGCAGGCCTCTGGGGCCAACGTCCTGACTTTC	TRBV29-1	TRBJ2-6	NA	many
CASSERTGGTDTQYF	TGTGCCAGCAGTGAGCGGACAGGGGGTACAGATACGCAGTATTTT	TRBV25-1	TRBJ2-3	TRBD1	NA
CASSSDRGNQPQHF	TGTGCCAGCAGCTCGGACAGGGGCAATCAGCCCCAGCATTTT	TRBV2	TRBJ1-5	TRBD1	NA
CSVGGQGIYTQYF	TGCAGCGTTGGTGGACAGGGGATATATACGCAGTATTTT	TRBV29-1	TRBJ2-3	TRBD1	NA
CASSQEWPETQYF	TGTGCCAGCAGCCAAGAGTGGCCAGAGACCCAGTACTTC	TRBV3-1	TRBJ2-5	NA	NA
CASTPSLAKNIQYF	TGTGCCAGCACTCCCAGTTTAGCCAAAAACATTCAGTACTTC	TRBV6-2/TRBV6-3	TRBJ2-4	NA	NA
CAISAVAGEVDTQYF	TGTGCCATCAGTGCCGTAGCGGGGGAAGTAGATACGCAGTATTTT	TRBV10-3	TRBJ2-3	TRBD2	NA
CSAKAGSGEETQYF	TGCAGTGCTAAGGCAGGATCAGGGGAAGAGACCCAGTACTTC	TRBV20-1	TRBJ2-5	NA	many
CASSLRHTDTQYF	TGTGCCAGCAGTTTACGACACACAGATACGCAGTATTTT	TRBV27	TRBJ2-3	NA	few
CASSYGGNYTF	TGTGCCAGCAGTTACGGCGGGAACTACACCTTC	TRBV6-6	TRBJ1-2	NA	few
CASSFWPFSGNTIYF	TGTGCCAGCAGTTTTTGGCCGTTCTCTGGAAACACCATATATTTT	TRBV27	TRBJ1-3	NA	few
CASSLKAGASSYNEQFF	TGCGCCAGCAGCTTGAAGGCAGGGGCCAGCTCCTACAATGAGCAGTTCTTC	TRBV5-1	TRBJ2-1	NA	NA
CASSEGLGQFF	TGTGCCAGCAGTGAAGGACTGGGGCAGTTCTTC	TRBV6-1	TRBJ2-1	NA	few
CASSLTGTSTGELFF	TGCGCCAGCAGCTTGACAGGGACGAGCACCGGGGAGCTGTTTTTT	TRBV5-1	TRBJ2-2	NA	NA
CASRAWTGGEGELFF	TGTGCCAGCAGAGCGTGGACAGGGGGCGAGGGGGAGCTGTTTTTT	TRBV6-6	TRBJ2-2	TRBD1	NA
CSAPTGRNQPQHF	TGCAGTGCGCCTACAGGGAGAAATCAGCCCCAGCATTTT	TRBV20-1	TRBJ1-5	NA	NA
CASSQEYRVGQPQHF	TGCGCCAGCAGCCAAGAATACAGGGTCGGTCAGCCCCAGCATTTT	TRBV4-3	TRBJ1-5	NA	NA
CASSTRTTQETQYF	TGTGCCAGCAGCACCCGGACGACCCAAGAGACCCAGTACTTC	TRBV7-9	TRBJ2-5	NA	NA
CASRRGQGSYEQYF	TGTGCCAGCAGGCGAGGACAGGGGTCCTACGAGCAGTACTTC	TRBV6-5	TRBJ2-7	TRBD1	NA
CASSFSGAGQPQHF	TGTGCCAGCAGTTTCTCAGGGGCCGGTCAGCCCCAGCATTTT	TRBV27	TRBJ1-5	NA	few
CASSLPVARTNYGYTF	TGTGCCAGCAGCTTGCCCGTGGCGAGGACCAACTATGGCTACACCTTC	TRBV5-6	TRBJ1-2	NA	NA
CASSPILAKNIQYF	TGTGCCAGCAGTCCGATTCTAGCCAAAAACATTCAGTACTTC	TRBV6-5	TRBJ2-4	NA	NA
CASSLASLVQYF	TGTGCCAGCAGCTTAGCTTCCTTAGTTCAGTATTTT	TRBV7-9	TRBJ2-3	NA	few
CASSPQVGLVTGELFF	TGTGCCAGCAGCCCACAAGTGGGACTAGTAACGGGGGAGCTGTTTTTT	TRBV7-3	TRBJ2-2	TRBD2	NA
CASSRDRVDEAFF	TGTGCCAGCAGCCGGGACAGGGTCGATGAAGCTTTCTTT	TRBV5-4	TRBJ1-1	TRBD1	many
CASSEGGRQVIQYF	TGTGCCAGCAGCGAGGGAGGCAGGCAGGTCATTCAGTACTTC	TRBV9	TRBJ2-4	NA	NA
CASSLTGRGINSPLHF	TGTGCCAGCAGTTTAACAGGGCGGGGGATTAATTCACCCCTCCACTTT	TRBV28	TRBJ1-6	NA	many
CSVDRADYGYTF	TGCAGCGTTGATCGGGCCGACTATGGCTACACCTTC	TRBV29-1	TRBJ1-2	NA	NA
CASSLSTGGGYGYTF	TGTGCCAGCAGTTTATCTACGGGGGGTGGCTATGGCTACACCTTC	TRBV12-3/TRBV12-4	TRBJ1-2	NA	NA
CASSYGGERGNQPQHF	TGTGCCAGCAGTTACGGGGGGGAAAGGGGGAATCAGCCCCAGCATTTT	TRBV6-2/TRBV6-3	TRBJ1-5	NA	NA
CASSGTGTGTEAFF	TGTGCCAGCAGCGGGACCGGGACAGGCACTGAAGCTTTCTTT	TRBV11-2	TRBJ1-1	TRBD1	few
CASSLEGEGSDTQYF	TGCGCCAGCAGCTTGGAGGGAGAGGGGTCAGATACGCAGTATTTT	TRBV5-1	TRBJ2-3	NA	many
CSASLPINEKLFF	TGCAGTGCTAGTCTTCCGATTAATGAAAAACTGTTTTTT	TRBV20-1	TRBJ1-4	NA	NA
CASRSGAVGEQYF	TGTGCCAGCCGCTCAGGGGCGGTAGGGGAGCAGTACTTC	TRBV27	TRBJ2-7	NA	NA
CSASKDSSGNTIYF	TGCAGTGCTAGCAAGGACAGCTCTGGAAACACCATATATTTT	TRBV20-1	TRBJ1-3	NA	many
CSATQGGTYEQYF	TGCAGTGCTACTCAGGGGGGCACCTACGAGCAGTACTTC	TRBV20-1	TRBJ2-7	NA	few
CANSKTGRERELFF	TGTGCCAATAGTAAAACAGGTCGGGAAAGGGAGCTGTTTTTT	TRBV19	TRBJ2-2	NA	NA
CASSYPGLAGEQYF	TGTGCCAGCAGTTACCCGGGACTAGCGGGCGAGCAGTACTTC	TRBV6-5	TRBJ2-7	TRBD2	many
CASSPPGLASTDTQYF	TGTGCCAGCAGCCCCCCGGGACTAGCGTCGACAGATACGCAGTATTTT	TRBV11-3	TRBJ2-3	TRBD2	NA
CASSFGQTDTQYF	TGCGCCAGCAGCTTTGGCCAGACAGATACGCAGTATTTT	TRBV5-1	TRBJ2-3	NA	few
CASSHEGEGRYEQFF	TGCGCCAGCAGCCATGAGGGGGAGGGCCGGTATGAGCAGTTCTTC	TRBV4-1	TRBJ2-1	NA	few
CASSGTVPYNSPLHF	TGTGCCAGCTCGGGGACGGTCCCCTATAATTCACCCCTCCACTTT	TRBV7-6	TRBJ1-6	NA	many
CASGAFIFYGYTF	TGTGCTAGTGGGGCCTTCATCTTCTATGGCTACACCTTC	TRBV12-5	TRBJ1-2	NA	NA
CSVGTGTGGASYNEQFF	TGCAGCGTGGGGACGGGGACAGGGGGTGCGTCCTACAATGAGCAGTTCTTC	TRBV29-1	TRBJ2-1	TRBD1	few
CASSEFSQGSGNTEAFF	TGTGCCAGCAGTGAATTTTCCCAGGGGTCGGGAAACACTGAAGCTTTCTTT	TRBV6-1	TRBJ1-1	NA	NA
CASRMDSKNSPLHF	TGTGCCAGCAGGATGGACAGCAAAAATTCACCCCTCCACTTT	TRBV2	TRBJ1-6	NA	NA
CASSLARVRGQETQYF	TGTGCCAGCAGCTTAGCGCGGGTCAGGGGGCAAGAGACCCAGTACTTC	TRBV7-2	TRBJ2-5	TRBD1	few
CASSLGGTPANYGYTF	TGTGCCAGCAGCTTAGGGGGGACACCCGCTAACTATGGCTACACCTTC	TRBV7-9	TRBJ1-2	NA	few
CASSLAGRRNTEAFF	TGTGCCAGCAGCTTAGCTGGACGGAGGAACACTGAAGCTTTCTTT	TRBV7-9	TRBJ1-1	NA	many